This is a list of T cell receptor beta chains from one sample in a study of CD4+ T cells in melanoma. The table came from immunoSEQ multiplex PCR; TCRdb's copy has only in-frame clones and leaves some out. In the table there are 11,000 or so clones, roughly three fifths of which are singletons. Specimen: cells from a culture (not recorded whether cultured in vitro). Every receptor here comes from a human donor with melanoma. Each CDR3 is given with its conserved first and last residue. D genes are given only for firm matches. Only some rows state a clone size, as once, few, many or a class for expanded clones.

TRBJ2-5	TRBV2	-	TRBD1	CASSGDSGETQYF	TGTGCCAGCAGTGGGGACAGTGGGGAGACCCAGTACTTC
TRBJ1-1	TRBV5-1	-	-	CASTRLPTTGNTEAFF	TGCGCCAGCACCCGCCTCCCCACAACGGGGAACACTGAAGCTTTCTTT
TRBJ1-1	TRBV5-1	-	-	CASSLGGVGTEAFF	TGCGCCAGCAGCTTGGGGGGCGTAGGGACTGAAGCTTTCTTT
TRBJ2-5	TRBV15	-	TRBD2	CATSRGLAGVTQYF	TGTGCCACCAGCAGAGGTCTAGCGGGTGTTACCCAGTACTTC
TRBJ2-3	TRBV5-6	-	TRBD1	CASSLAWQGARSSTDTQYF	TGTGCCAGCAGCTTGGCTTGGCAGGGGGCCCGATCTAGCACAGATACGCAGTATTTT
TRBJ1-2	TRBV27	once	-	CASSSVGSWGYGYTF	TGTGCCAGCAGCTCGGTCGGTAGCTGGGGCTATGGCTACACCTTC
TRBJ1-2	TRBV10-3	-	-	CAISRNQGIYGYTF	TGTGCCATCAGCCGAAACCAGGGCATCTATGGCTACACCTTC
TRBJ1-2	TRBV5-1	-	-	CASNGNYGYTF	TGCGCCAGCAACGGTAACTATGGCTACACCTTC
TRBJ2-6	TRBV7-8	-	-	CASSLLGSSGANVLTF	TGTGCCAGCAGCTTATTGGGGAGCTCTGGGGCCAACGTCCTGACTTTC
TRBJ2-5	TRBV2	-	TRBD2	CASSERSGGAQETQYF	TGTGCCAGCAGTGAAAGGAGCGGGGGGGCCCAAGAGACCCAGTACTTC
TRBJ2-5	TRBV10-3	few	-	CATTNRQGETQYF	TGTGCCACAACTAACCGACAAGGAGAGACCCAGTACTTC
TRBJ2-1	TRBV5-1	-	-	CASSLAGGGANEQFF	TGCGCCAGCAGCTTGGCCGGAGGGGGGGCGAATGAGCAGTTCTTC
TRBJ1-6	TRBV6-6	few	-	CASSLRGGVGPLHF	TGTGCCAGCAGCCTGCGGGGGGGAGTGGGACCCCTCCACTTT
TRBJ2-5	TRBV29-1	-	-	CSVEAQTETQYF	TGCAGCGTTGAAGCACAGACGGAGACCCAGTACTTC
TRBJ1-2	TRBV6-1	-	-	CATGQVLGGYTF	TGTGCCACCGGTCAAGTCCTTGGAGGCTACACCTTC
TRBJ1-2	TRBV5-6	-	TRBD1	CASSRGGQGARGYTF	TGTGCCAGCAGCCGGGGGGGACAGGGGGCGCGTGGCTACACCTTC
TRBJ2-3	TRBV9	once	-	CASSYRGRDTQYF	TGTGCCAGCAGCTATCGGGGCAGAGATACGCAGTATTTT
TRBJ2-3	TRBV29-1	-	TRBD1	CSVGGGRASTDTQYF	TGCAGCGTTGGAGGGGGCAGGGCTAGCACAGATACGCAGTATTTT
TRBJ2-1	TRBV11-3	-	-	CASSPYKNEQFF	TGTGCCAGCAGCCCCTACAAGAATGAGCAGTTCTTC
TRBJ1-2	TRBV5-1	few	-	CASSLQGTDGYTF	TGCGCCAGCAGCTTACAAGGGACGGATGGCTACACCTTC
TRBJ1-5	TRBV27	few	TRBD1	CASRPYGTGNQPQHF	TGTGCCAGCAGACCCTACGGGACAGGGAATCAGCCCCAGCATTTT
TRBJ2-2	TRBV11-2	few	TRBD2	CASSLLAGGNTGELFF	TGTGCCAGCAGCTTACTCGCGGGGGGGAACACCGGGGAGCTGTTTTTT
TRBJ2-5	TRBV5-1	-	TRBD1	CASSFAGQAETQYF	TGCGCCAGCAGCTTTGCCGGACAGGCGGAGACCCAGTACTTC
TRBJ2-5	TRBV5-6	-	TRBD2	CASSTGPLAAQETQYF	TGTGCCAGCAGCACGGGGCCACTAGCGGCGCAAGAGACCCAGTACTTC
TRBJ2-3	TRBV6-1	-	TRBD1	CASSEQGATDTQYF	TGTGCCAGCAGTGAGCAGGGGGCCACAGATACGCAGTATTTT
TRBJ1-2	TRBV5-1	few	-	CASSLAPPDYGYTF	TGCGCCAGCAGCTTGGCCCCCCCGGACTATGGCTACACCTTC
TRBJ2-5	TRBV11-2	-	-	CASSLGGLGEQYF	TGTGCCAGCAGCTTAGGGGGGTTAGGAGAGCAGTACTTC
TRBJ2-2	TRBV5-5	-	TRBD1	CASGEQGWTGELFF	TGTGCCAGCGGGGAACAGGGGTGGACCGGGGAGCTGTTTTTT
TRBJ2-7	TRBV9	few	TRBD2	CASSVASRGGEQYF	TGTGCCAGCAGCGTAGCTTCCCGGGGGGGTGAGCAGTACTTC